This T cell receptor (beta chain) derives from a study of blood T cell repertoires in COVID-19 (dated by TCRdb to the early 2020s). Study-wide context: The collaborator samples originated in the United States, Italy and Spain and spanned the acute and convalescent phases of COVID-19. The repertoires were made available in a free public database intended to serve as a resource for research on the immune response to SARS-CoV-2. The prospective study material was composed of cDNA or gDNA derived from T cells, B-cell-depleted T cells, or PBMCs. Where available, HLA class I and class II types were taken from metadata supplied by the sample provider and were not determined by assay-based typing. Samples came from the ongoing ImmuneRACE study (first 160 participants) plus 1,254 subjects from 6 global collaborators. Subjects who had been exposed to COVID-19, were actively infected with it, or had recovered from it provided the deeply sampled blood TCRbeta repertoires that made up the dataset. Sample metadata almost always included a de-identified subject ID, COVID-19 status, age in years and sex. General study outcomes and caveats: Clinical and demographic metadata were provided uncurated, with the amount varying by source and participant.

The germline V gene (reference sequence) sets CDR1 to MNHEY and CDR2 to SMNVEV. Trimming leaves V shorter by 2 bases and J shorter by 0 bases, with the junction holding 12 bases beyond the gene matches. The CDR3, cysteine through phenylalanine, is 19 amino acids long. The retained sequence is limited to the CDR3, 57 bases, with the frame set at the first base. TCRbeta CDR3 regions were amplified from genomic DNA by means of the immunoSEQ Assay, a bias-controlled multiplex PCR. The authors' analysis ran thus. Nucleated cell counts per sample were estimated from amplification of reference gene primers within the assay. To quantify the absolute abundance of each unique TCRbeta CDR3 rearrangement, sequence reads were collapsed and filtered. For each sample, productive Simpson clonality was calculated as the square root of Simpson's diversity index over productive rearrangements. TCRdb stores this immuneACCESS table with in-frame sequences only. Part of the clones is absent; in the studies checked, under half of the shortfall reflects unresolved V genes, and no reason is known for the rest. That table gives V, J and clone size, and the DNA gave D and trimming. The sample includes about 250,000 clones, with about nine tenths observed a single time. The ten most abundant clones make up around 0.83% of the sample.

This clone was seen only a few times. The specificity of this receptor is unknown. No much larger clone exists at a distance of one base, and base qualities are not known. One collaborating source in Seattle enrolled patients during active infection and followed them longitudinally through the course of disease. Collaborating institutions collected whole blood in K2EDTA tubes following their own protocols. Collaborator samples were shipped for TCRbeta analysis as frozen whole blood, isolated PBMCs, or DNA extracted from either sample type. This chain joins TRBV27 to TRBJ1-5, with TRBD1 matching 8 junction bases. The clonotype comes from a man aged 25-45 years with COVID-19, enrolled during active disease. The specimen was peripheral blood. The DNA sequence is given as TGTGCCAGCAGTTTAACGATGACAGGGGCACATTTTAGCAATCAGCCCCAGCATTTT. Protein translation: CASSLTMTGAHFSNQPQHF.